The 26 T cell receptor beta chains below come from one sample, sequenced in a study of shared T cell receptors in the human thymus. Repertoires were generated with immunoSEQ multiplex PCR, while TCRdb's copy carries only in-frame clones and drops some. Of about 540,000 clones in the sample, about 80% are singletons; the top ten hold 0.013%. This sample was shared with a second study, whose subject was human thymus T cells.

The sample was thymocytes. The source is a boy in the first two years of life with a congenital heart defect.

This sequence joins TRBV28 and TRBJ2-3; D may be TRBD2 (5 bases). The V gene lost 1 base and the J gene lost 3 bases, with 17 bases spanning the gap. Germline V gives CDR1 MDHEN, CDR2 SYDVKM. This CDR3 has 17 amino acids. CDR3 in DNA: TGTGCCAGCAGTTTATACGGGTGGCTAGCCAGGACAGATACGCAGTATTTT. Its protein product is CASSLYGWLARTDTQYF.

The rearrangement uses TRBV28 and TRBJ1-2, with D possibly being TRBD1 (6 bases). Germline CDR1 and CDR2: MDHEN and SYDVKM. This CDR3 is 15 amino acids long. V lost 3 bases to trimming and J lost 3 bases, with 14 bases between them. This CDR3 is CASSFSRGDDYGYTF. The CDR3 bases are TGTGCCAGCAGTTTTTCCAGGGGCGATGACTATGGCTACACCTTC.

The V gene is TRBV7-2, the J gene TRBJ2-5; 7 bases map to TRBD1. CDR3 size: 14 residues. J gave up 5 bases and V 4 bases, and 7 bases lay outside the gene matches. Germline assignment: CDR1 SGHTA and CDR2 FQGNSA. CDR3 residues: CASSSRQGWETQYF. CDR3 nucleotides: TGTGCCAGCAGCTCCAGACAGGGTTGGGAGACCCAGTACTTC. The full variable domain, with the rest looked up from reference TRBV7-2 and TRBJ2-5, is GAGVSQSPSNKVTEKGKDVELRCDPISGHTALYWYRQSLGQGLEFLIYFQGNSAPDKSGLPSDRFSAERTGGSVSTLTIQRTQQEDSAVYLCASSSRQGWETQYFGPGTRLLVL.

This sequence joins TRBV30 and TRBJ1-1; D gene unclear. V was trimmed by 0 bases and J by 1 base, leaving 12 bases between them. Germline V lookup: CDR1 GTSNPN, CDR2 SVGIG (reference sequence). CDR3 length: 15 residues. The CDR3 here is CAWSVGSRPNTEAFF. CDR3 DNA sequence: TGTGCCTGGAGTGTAGGGAGCAGACCGAACACTGAAGCTTTCTTT.

This chain connects TRBV10-1 to TRBJ2-1; 9 bases align to TRBD1. Losses at the gene ends were 5 bases for V and 2 bases for J; bases not matched to a gene: 4. Germline assignment: CDR1 WNHNN and CDR2 SYGVQD (reference sequence). This CDR3 spans 15 amino acids. CDR3 amino acids: CASSPGQGPYNEQFF. CDR3 in DNA: TGCGCCAGCAGTCCAGGACAGGGGCCCTACAATGAGCAGTTCTTC.

This clone was seen only once. The J gene is TRBJ2-2, the V gene TRBV2, with TRBD2 matching over 10 bases. CDR1 is SNHLY and CDR2 is FYNNEI in the germline V gene. J was trimmed by 6 bases and V by 6 bases; bases with no gene match: 7. This CDR3 contains 15 residues. CDR3 sequence reads: CASRGSGRVAGELFF. The CDR3 DNA follows: TGTGCCAGCAGGGGGAGCGGGAGGGTCGCCGGGGAGCTGTTTTTT.

The chain has TRBV19 and TRBJ1-2; 9 bases are a match to TRBD1. J gave up 10 bases and V 1 base, and 4 bases lay outside the gene matches. Germline assignment: CDR1 LNHDA and CDR2 SQIVND (reference sequence). The CDR3 has 13 amino acids. For the CDR3, the DNA is TGTGCCAGTAGTATAGGGGACAGGGTTTACTACACCTTC. Translating gives CASSIGDRVYYTF.

This clone has more than one count but fewer than ten. The J gene is TRBJ2-5, the V gene TRBV5-6, with a tentative D call TRBD2 (6 bases). The CDR3 has 12 residues. Germline CDR1 and CDR2: SGHDT and YYEEEE. Trimming pared 2 bases from V and 5 bases from J, leaving 7 bases between. The CDR3: CASSFREETQYF. In DNA, the CDR3 is TGTGCCAGCAGCTTCCGGGAGGAGACCCAGTACTTC.

This clone came up once. The chain combines TRBV11-2 with TRBJ2-3; 8 bases match TRBD2. This CDR3 contains 17 residues. The germline gives CDR1 SGHAT, CDR2 FQNNGV. V trimming: 7 bases; J trimming: 2 bases; junction bases outside the gene matches: 14. The CDR3 coding sequence is TGTGCCAGCACCAACTCCCCTCCTAGCGGGCACACAGATACGCAGTATTTT. This codes for CASTNSPPSGHTDTQYF.

The V and J genes are TRBV25-1 and TRBJ1-5, with TRBD1 matching 12 bases. The germline V gene has CDR1 MGHDK and CDR2 SYGVNS. The CDR3 extends over 15 amino acids. V lost 4 bases and J lost 5; bases outside the gene matches: 3. The CDR3 DNA follows: TGTGCCAGCAGTGTTGGGACAGGGGGCGATCAGCCCCAGCATTTT. The encoded protein is CASSVGTGGDQPQHF.

The CDR3 coding sequence is TGTGCCAGTAGTACTCCGACTAGACTTAGCACAGATACGCAGTATTTT. Translation gives CASSTPTRLSTDTQYF. This chain joins TRBV19 and TRBJ2-3; tentatively, D is TRBD2 (6 bases). CDR1 is LNHDA and CDR2 is SQIVND in the germline V gene (reference sequence). The ends were cut back, 4 bases at V and 0 bases at J, with 14 bases in the middle. The CDR3 runs to 16 residues.

The chain carries TRBV10-3 and TRBJ2-5; D is perhaps TRBD2 (6 bases). This CDR3 is built from 15 residues. Germline V gene data show CDR1 as ENHRY and CDR2 as SYGVKD. With 0 bases removed from V and 4 bases from J, the gap between germline ends came to 12 bases. Here the CDR3 reads CAISESTEGGETQYF. The CDR3 DNA sequence: TGTGCCATCAGTGAGTCGACGGAGGGTGGAGAGACCCAGTACTTC.

The rearrangement links TRBV6-5 to TRBJ1-5, with TRBD1 matching 8 bases. The J segment lost 7 bases and the V segment lost 8 bases, leaving 7 bases of the junction unmatched. The CDR3 extends over 13 amino acids. Germline V gene lookup returns CDR1 MNHEY and CDR2 SVGAGI. CDR3 loop: CASGQGIWQPQHF. Here the CDR3 DNA reads TGTGCCAGCGGACAGGGCATTTGGCAGCCCCAGCATTTT.

The chain is built from TRBV30 and TRBJ1-1; D unresolved. The CDR3 consists of 9 residues. Germline V gene data show CDR1 as GTSNPN and CDR2 as SVGIG (reference sequence). V dropped 7 bases and J dropped 6 bases, with 6 bases sitting between them. The CDR3, as DNA: TGTGCCTTGAAGCCTGAAGCTTTCTTT. It is translated as CALKPEAFF.

This chain uses TRBV5-4 with TRBJ2-7, with D possibly being TRBD1 (6 bases). V was shortened by 7 bases and J by 0 bases, with 8 bases between the two germline ends. The CDR3 spans 12 residues. Germline CDR1 and CDR2: SGHNT and YYREEE (reference sequence). The CDR3 reads CASGDNSYEQYF. The CDR3, as DNA: TGTGCCAGCGGGGACAACTCCTACGAGCAGTACTTC.

The chain carries TRBV30 and TRBJ1-2; weak D call: TRBD1 (5 bases). The CDR3 is 18 residues long. CDR1 GTSNPN and CDR2 SVGIG come from the germline V gene (reference sequence). Trimming pared 0 bases from V and 4 bases from J, leaving 24 bases between. CDR3: CAWSVHPRVGGESYGYTF. The CDR3 DNA reads TGTGCCTGGAGTGTACATCCAAGGGTGGGAGGGGAAAGCTATGGCTACACCTTC.

DNA of the CDR3: TGTGCCAGCAGTCCGCACGGGACAGGCTATGGCTACACCTTC. Protein product: CASSPHGTGYGYTF. The V gene is TRBV28, the J gene TRBJ1-2; 8 positions match TRBD1. CDR1 MDHEN and CDR2 SYDVKM come from the germline V gene. This CDR3 contains 14 residues. V was clipped by 5 bases and J by 4 bases; unmatched bases: 6.

The chain carries TRBV11-2 and TRBJ1-2; 7 bases agree with TRBD1. Germline lookup yields CDR1 SGHAT and CDR2 FQNNGV. CDR3 length: 17 amino acids. V shed 5 bases, J shed 3 bases, and the junction held 15 bases outside the gene matches. CDR3 sequence (DNA): TGTGCCAGCAGCCGAACCCCAGACAGGGCAAATGACTATGGCTACACCTTC. Its protein is CASSRTPDRANDYGYTF. Together with reference TRBV11-2 and TRBJ1-2, the CDR3 gives the full variable domain: EAGVAQSPRYKIIEKRQSVAFWCNPISGHATLYWYQQILGQGPKLLIQFQNNGVVDDSQLPKDRFSAERLKGVDSTLKIQPAKLEDSAVYLCASSRTPDRANDYGYTFGSGTRLTVV.

The chain couples TRBV19 to TRBJ2-1, with 10 nucleotides matching TRBD1. CDR3 length equals 16 residues. Losses at the gene ends were 0 bases for V and 11 bases for J; bases not matched to a gene: 10. Germline loops: CDR1 LNHDA, CDR2 SQIVND (reference sequence). The CDR3 DNA reads as TGTGCCAGTAGTATAGATGGACAGGGGGGAGTCCTGAAGCAGTTCTTC. Translating gives CASSIDGQGGVLKQFF.

This rearrangement joins TRBV5-4 to TRBJ1-2, with D perhaps matching TRBD1 (5 bases). This CDR3 is 11 amino acids long. The germline V gene has CDR1 SGHNT and CDR2 YYREEE (reference sequence). Trimming took off 3 bases at V and 8 bases at J, with 8 bases between the two ends. CDR3: CASSSGLGYTF. The DNA of the CDR3 is TGTGCCAGCAGCTCAGGGCTCGGCTACACCTTC.

Notes on this clone: The same CDR3 is also encoded by other DNA sequences in this sample. The chain has TRBV6-5 and TRBJ1-5, with 10 bases fitting TRBD1. V was pared by 5 bases and J by 5 bases, with 3 bases of the junction left unmatched. Germline CDR1 reads MNHEY; CDR2 reads SVGAGI. This CDR3 spans 14 amino acids. The DNA of the CDR3 is TGTGCCAGCAGTCGGACAGGGGGGGATCAGCCCCAGCATTTT. Encoded protein: CASSRTGGDQPQHF.

The chain employs TRBV6-5 and TRBJ2-1; D might be TRBD2 (5 bases). Per the germline V gene, CDR1 is MNHEY and CDR2 is SVGAGI. V lost 2 bases and J lost 8, with 16 bases in between. The CDR3 length is 15 residues. The CDR3 DNA reads TGTGCCAGCAGTTACCGGGATAGCAGATCCGATGAGCAGTTCTTC. It codes for CASSYRDSRSDEQFF.

The CDR3 spells CASGSRDPRTQETQYF. The DNA of the CDR3 is TGTGCTAGTGGTTCCAGGGATCCCAGAACACAAGAGACCCAGTACTTC. The chain couples TRBV12-5 to TRBJ2-5; tentatively, D is TRBD1 (5 bases). The CDR3 runs to 16 residues. Trimming cost V 4 bases and J 2 bases, with 17 bases left between them. Germline V gene lookup returns CDR1 LGHNT and CDR2 FRNRAP.

The count of this clone is one. The genes are TRBV20-1 and TRBJ1-1; 7 positions match TRBD1. After removal of 0 bases from V and 11 bases from J, the junction contained 3 bases not matched to a gene. The CDR3 covers 11 residues. Germline lookup yields CDR1 DFQATT and CDR2 SNEGSKA (reference sequence). The CDR3: CSARDRGYAFF. Written as DNA, the CDR3 is TGCAGTGCTAGAGACAGGGGGTATGCTTTCTTT.

This clone is a singleton in its sample. The chain joins TRBV4-1 to TRBJ2-7, with 10 bases aligning to TRBD2. J gave up 7 bases and V 4 bases, and 4 bases lay outside the gene matches. Germline values: CDR1 MGHRA, CDR2 YSYEKL. The CDR3 sequence is 13 residues long. The CDR3 coding sequence is TGCGCCAGCAGCCTAGCGGGAGGCGATGAGCAGTACTTC. Encoded protein: CASSLAGGDEQYF.

The chain combines TRBV30 with TRBJ2-7; 9 nucleotides match TRBD1. Losses at the gene ends were 1 base for V and 12 bases for J; bases not matched to a gene: 4. Germline V gene lookup returns CDR1 GTSNPN and CDR2 SVGIG (reference sequence). The CDR3 has 11 amino acids. This chain's CDR3 is CAWSADRGRYF. The CDR3 region has the DNA TGTGCCTGGAGTGCGGACAGGGGCCGGTACTTC.